This T cell receptor (beta chain) emerged from a study of blood T cell repertoires in COVID-19. Study-level information: Both acute and convalescent COVID-19 samples were obtained from the United States, Italy and Spain. The analysed material was cDNA or gDNA that came from T cells, B-cell-depleted T cells, or PBMCs.

This clone has just one count. Germline V gene data show CDR1 as ENHRY and CDR2 as SYGVKD. There are 14 residues in the CDR3. With 7 bases removed from V and 1 base from J, the gap between germline ends came to 10 bases. Original handling: Estimation of nucleated cell counts was performed using reference gene primer amplification. The table came from immunoSEQ multiplex PCR; TCRdb's copy has only in-frame clones and leaves some out. V and J calls and clone size follow that table, whereas D and trimming were derived from the DNA. The sample has roughly 200,000 clones, 75% to 95% seen once. This receptor was obtained from a man over 45 with acute or convalescent COVID-19. Sequences were obtained from peripheral blood. The chain recombines TRBV10-3 with TRBJ2-2; D call uncertain. The CDR3 region has the DNA TGTGCCATCACCCCCTCAGGGAACACCGGGGAGCTGTTTTTT. Protein sequence: CAITPSGNTGELFF.